This T cell receptor (beta chain) originates from a study of T cell clonality in common variable immunodeficiency. Broader study findings: T cell subpopulation sequencing would be needed to explain CVID clonality. Reportedly, TCR beta sequences from common variable immunodeficiency showed fewer deletions and N-nucleotide insertions. CVID subjects showed higher TCRbeta clonality than healthy controls.

Clones were sequenced by immunoSEQ multiplex PCR, and TCRdb holds only the in-frame ones, with some missing. Observed are some 16,000 clones, no singletons, with the top ten taking 13% to 15%. Aged 9 to 64 years, CVID subjects averaged about 40 years old. In its sample, this clone was seen a few times. Its antigen is undetermined. The clonotype was recovered from a human donor with common variable immunodeficiency. Input material: peripheral blood mononuclear cells.

The DNA read from the CDR3 is TGTGCCAGTAAATTTGGCGGCTATGGC. Residues: CASKFGGYG. The whole CDR3 is CASKFGGYGYTF. V is TRBV19 and J is TRBJ1-2; D not certain. The CDR3 extends 3 residues past the end of the read, so its final part is completed from the germline J gene. The germline V gene has CDR1 LNHDA and CDR2 SQIVND (reference sequence). The V end lost 7 bases, the J end lost 4 bases, and 10 bases lay between the germline ends. The CDR3 runs 12 residues.